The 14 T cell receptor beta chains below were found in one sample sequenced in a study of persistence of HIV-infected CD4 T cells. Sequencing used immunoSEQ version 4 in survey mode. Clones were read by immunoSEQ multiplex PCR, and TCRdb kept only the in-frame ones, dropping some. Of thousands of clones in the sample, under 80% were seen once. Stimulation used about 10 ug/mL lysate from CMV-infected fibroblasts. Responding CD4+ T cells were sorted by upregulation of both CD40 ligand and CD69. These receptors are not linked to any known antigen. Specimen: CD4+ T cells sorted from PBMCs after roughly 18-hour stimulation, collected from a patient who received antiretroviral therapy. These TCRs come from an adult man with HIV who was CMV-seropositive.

CDR3 sequence reads: CASSEPVAYEQYF. The CDR3 coding sequence is TGCGCCAGCAGTGAGCCGGTCGCCTACGAGCAGTACTTC. The chain has TRBV10-2 and TRBJ2-7; unclear D gene. The CDR3 loop spans 13 amino acids. Germline loops: CDR1 WSHSY, CDR2 SAAADI. V was trimmed by 2 bases and J by 2 bases, leaving 7 bases between them.

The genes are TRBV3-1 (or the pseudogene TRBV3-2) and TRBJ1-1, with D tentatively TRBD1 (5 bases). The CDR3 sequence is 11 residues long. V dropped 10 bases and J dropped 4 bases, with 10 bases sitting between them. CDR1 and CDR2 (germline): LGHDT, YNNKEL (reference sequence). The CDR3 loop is CATSGSTEAFF. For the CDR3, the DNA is TGTGCCACCTCAGGGAGCACTGAAGCTTTCTTT.

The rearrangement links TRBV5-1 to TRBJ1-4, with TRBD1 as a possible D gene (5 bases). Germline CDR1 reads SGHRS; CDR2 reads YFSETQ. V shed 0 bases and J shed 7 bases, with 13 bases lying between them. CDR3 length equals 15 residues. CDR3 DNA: TGCGCCAGCAGCTTGGTTCGGGGGATGGGTGAAAAACTGTTTTTT. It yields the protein CASSLVRGMGEKLFF.

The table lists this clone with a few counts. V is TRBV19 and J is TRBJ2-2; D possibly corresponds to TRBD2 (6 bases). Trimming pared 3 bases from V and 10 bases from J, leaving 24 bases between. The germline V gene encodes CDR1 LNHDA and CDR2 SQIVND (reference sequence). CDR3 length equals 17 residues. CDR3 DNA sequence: TGTGCCAGTAGTATCGCCCCGGGGGAGACGGGTCTCCCGGAGCTGTTTTTT. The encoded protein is CASSIAPGETGLPELFF.

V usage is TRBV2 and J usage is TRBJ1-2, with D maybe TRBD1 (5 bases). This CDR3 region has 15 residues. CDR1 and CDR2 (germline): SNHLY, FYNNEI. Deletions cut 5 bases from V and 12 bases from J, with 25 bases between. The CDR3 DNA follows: TGTGCCAGCAGTACTAGACAGCAACCTCCCGAAAAGAACACCTTC. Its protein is CASSTRQQPPEKNTF. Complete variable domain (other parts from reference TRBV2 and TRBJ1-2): EPEVTQTPSHQVTQMGQEVILRCVPISNHLYFYWYRQILGQKVEFLVSFYNNEISEKSEIFDDQFSVERPDGSNFTLKIRSTKLEDSAMYFCASSTRQQPPEKNTFGSGTRLTVV.

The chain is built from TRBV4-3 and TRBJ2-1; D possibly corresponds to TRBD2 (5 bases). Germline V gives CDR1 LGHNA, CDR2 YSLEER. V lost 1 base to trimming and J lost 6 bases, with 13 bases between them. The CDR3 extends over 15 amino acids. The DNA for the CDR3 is TGCGCCAGCAGCCAAGTTTGGGGAGTCAGCAATGAGCAGTTCTTC. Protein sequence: CASSQVWGVSNEQFF.

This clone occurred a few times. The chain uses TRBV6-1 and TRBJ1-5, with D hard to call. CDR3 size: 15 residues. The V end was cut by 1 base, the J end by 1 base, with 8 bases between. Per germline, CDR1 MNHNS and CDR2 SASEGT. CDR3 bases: TGTGCCAGCAGTGAAGGGAGGCTAAGCAATCAGCCCCAGCATTTT. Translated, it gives CASSEGRLSNQPQHF.

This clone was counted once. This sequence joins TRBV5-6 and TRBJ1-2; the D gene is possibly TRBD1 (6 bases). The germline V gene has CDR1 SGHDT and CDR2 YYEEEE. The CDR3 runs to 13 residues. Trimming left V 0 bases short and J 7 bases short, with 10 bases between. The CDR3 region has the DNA TGTGCCAGCAGCTTGGACAGGGTTACTGGCTACACCTTC. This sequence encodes CASSLDRVTGYTF.

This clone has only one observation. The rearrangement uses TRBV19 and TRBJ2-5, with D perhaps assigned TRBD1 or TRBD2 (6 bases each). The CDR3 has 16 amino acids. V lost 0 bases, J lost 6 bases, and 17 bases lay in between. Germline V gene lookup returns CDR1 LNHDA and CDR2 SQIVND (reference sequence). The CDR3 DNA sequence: TGTGCCAGTAGTATAGATAAAAGTACGGGGGACAAGACCCAGTACTTC. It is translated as CASSIDKSTGDKTQYF.

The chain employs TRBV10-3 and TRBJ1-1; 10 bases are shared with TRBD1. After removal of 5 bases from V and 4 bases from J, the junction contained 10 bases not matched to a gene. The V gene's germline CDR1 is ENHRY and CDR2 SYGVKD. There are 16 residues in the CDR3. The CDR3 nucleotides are TGTGCCATCAGTCCCGGGACAGGGGAGATGAGCACTGAAGCTTTCTTT. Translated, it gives CAISPGTGEMSTEAFF.

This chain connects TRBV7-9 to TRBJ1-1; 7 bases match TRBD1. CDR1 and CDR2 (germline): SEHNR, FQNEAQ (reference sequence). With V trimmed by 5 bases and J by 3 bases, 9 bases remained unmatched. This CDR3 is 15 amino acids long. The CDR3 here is CASSPATGRYTEAFF. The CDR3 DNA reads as TGTGCCAGCAGCCCTGCGACAGGGCGGTACACTGAAGCTTTCTTT.

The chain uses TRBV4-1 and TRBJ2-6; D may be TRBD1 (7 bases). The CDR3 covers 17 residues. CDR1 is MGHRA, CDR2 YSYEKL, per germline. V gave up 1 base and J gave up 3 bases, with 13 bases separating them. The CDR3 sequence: CASSQALRGDGANVLTF. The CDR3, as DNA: TGCGCCAGCAGCCAAGCCCTCAGGGGGGATGGGGCCAACGTCCTGACTTTC.

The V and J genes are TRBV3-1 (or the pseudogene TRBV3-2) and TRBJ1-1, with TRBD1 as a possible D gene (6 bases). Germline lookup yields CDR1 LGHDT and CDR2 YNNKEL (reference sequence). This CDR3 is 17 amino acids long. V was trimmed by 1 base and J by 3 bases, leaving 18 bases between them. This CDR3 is CASSQGIGGAGDTEAFF. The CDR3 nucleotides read TGTGCCAGCAGCCAAGGAATTGGGGGGGCAGGGGACACTGAAGCTTTCTTT.

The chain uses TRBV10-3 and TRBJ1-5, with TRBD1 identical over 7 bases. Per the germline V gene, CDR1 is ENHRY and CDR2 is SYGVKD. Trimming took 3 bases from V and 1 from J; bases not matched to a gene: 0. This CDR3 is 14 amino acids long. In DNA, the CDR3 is TGTGCCATCAGTGACAGGGGGAGCAATCAGCCCCAGCATTTT. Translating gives CAISDRGSNQPQHF.